This T cell receptor beta chain originates from a study of blood T cell repertoires in COVID-19. Across the study: The United States, Italy and Spain were the sources of the acute and convalescent COVID-19 samples. PBMCs, B-cell-depleted T cells, or T cells were the source of the cDNA or gDNA that made up the material.

A word on this clone: Other nucleotide sequences from this sample produce the same CDR3.

Measured with immunoSEQ multiplex PCR; TCRdb has only the in-frame clones, and not every one. The repertoire consists of some 240,000 clones, with about 80% occurring once and the leading ten covering more than 9.5%. Germline CDR1 reads MNHEY; CDR2 reads SVGAGI. Trimming shortened V by 7 bases and J by 0 bases, and 6 bases separated the two germline ends. The CDR3 sequence is 13 residues long. The rearrangement uses TRBV6-5 and TRBJ1-4; a weak D match, TRBD1 (5 bases). The source of this sequence is an elderly woman with acute or convalescent COVID-19. The specimen sequenced was peripheral blood. The CDR3 DNA reads TGTGCCAGCACGGGGGCAACTAATGAAAAACTGTTTTTT. It translates to CASTGATNEKLFF.